Reported below is one T cell receptor beta chain. Its antigen remains unidentified. These data are taken from a study of cytomegalovirus exposure and HLA in healthy donors. Findings and limits, study-wide: Sequencing likely generated an artifact that appeared as a cluster of highly shared sequence variants. A later analysis linked a missense DCLRE1C variant to TCR beta V- and J-gene trimming.

Primers included in the PCR were 60 Vbeta and 13 Jbeta primers. The method was immunoSEQ multiplex PCR; TCRdb's version includes in-frame clones alone and lacks a portion of them. The data hold roughly 100,000 clones, with roughly three quarters observed a single time. CDR1 is MRHNA, CDR2 SNTAGT, per germline. V lost 4 bases to trimming and J lost 5 bases, with 11 bases between them. This CDR3 has 13 residues. The sequencing sample was made of PBMCs. This rearrangement joins TRBV6-4 to TRBJ1-1; D gene ambiguous. This clonotype was sampled from a man younger than 40 in good health and CMV-seronegative. The CDR3 sequence is CASSVRGGTEAFF. The CDR3 DNA is TGTGCCAGCAGTGTTCGGGGTGGGACTGAAGCTTTCTTT.